These 17 T cell receptor beta chains share one sample of origin, sequenced in a study of CD8 T cells in ankylosing spondylitis. Study-wide results and caveats: Several highly homologous variants made up a TCR beta motif that seemed to typify ankylosing spondylitis blood.

MiXCR, applied by TCRdb to the 5' RACE reads, yields one record per CDR3 protein. The table lists about 450,000 distinct CDR3 sequences, 25% to 30% of them singletons. Which antigens these TCRs recognize remains unknown. Sample: blood, either unsorted or a sorted T cell fraction (not recorded which). The receptors originated from a male donor with ankylosing spondylitis.

The J gene is TRBJ2-3, the V gene TRBV5-1; D gene ambiguous. This CDR3 is built from 14 residues. Trimming removed 0 bases from V and 2 bases from J, with 7 bases in between. The germline V gene has CDR1 SGHRS and CDR2 YFSETQ. CDR3 nucleotide sequence: TGCGCCAGCAGCTTGGTTTCTTTCACAGATACGCAGTATTTT. Translated: CASSLVSFTDTQYF.

Only a few counts were recorded for this clonotype. The chain carries TRBV12-3 or TRBV12-4 and TRBJ2-5, with 10 bases identical to TRBD2. The CDR3 has 16 residues. The V segment lost 2 bases and the J segment 5 bases; nucleotides outside the gene matches: 8. The CDR3 reads CASSLWSSGRFETQYF. The DNA for the CDR3 is TGTGCCAGCAGTTTATGGTCTAGCGGGAGATTTGAGACCCAGTACTTC.

CDR3 DNA sequence: TGTGCCAGCAGCTTACTGCTCCTTCAGGATGAGCAGTTCTTC. It translates to CASSLLLLQDEQFF. The V gene is TRBV11-2, the J gene TRBJ2-1; no firm D call. The germline V and J ends were trimmed by 2 bases and 8 bases, with 13 bases remaining between them. The length of the CDR3 is 14 residues. Germline V gives CDR1 SGHAT, CDR2 FQNNGV.

The CDR3: CSARDSGGTSGSSYEQYF. Written as DNA, the CDR3 is TGCAGTGCTAGAGATAGCGGGGGTACTAGCGGAAGCTCCTACGAGCAGTACTTC. The chain has TRBV20-1 and TRBJ2-7, with TRBD2 matching over 9 bases. This CDR3 comprises 18 residues. The V gene end was trimmed by 0 bases and the J gene end by 0 bases; junction bases not matched to a gene: 12. CDR1 and CDR2 (germline): DFQATT, SNEGSKA (reference sequence).

This clonotype was seen a few times. The chain combines TRBV5-1 with TRBJ2-2, with D tentatively TRBD1 or TRBD2 (6 bases each). Germline V gene lookup returns CDR1 SGHRS and CDR2 YFSETQ. V shed 1 base and J shed 4 bases, with 14 bases lying between them. There are 16 residues in the CDR3. DNA for the CDR3: TGCGCCAGCAGCTTGACTCGGGGGCCAGGCACCGGGGAGCTGTTTTTT. It specifies CASSLTRGPGTGELFF.

The V call is TRBV28, the J call TRBJ2-7; 9 bases fit TRBD1. With V trimmed by 4 bases and J by 4 bases, 8 bases remained unmatched. The germline CDR1 and CDR2 sequences are MDHEN and SYDVKM. This CDR3 contains 15 residues. The CDR3 coding sequence is TGTGCCAGCAGTTCCCCTGGGACAGGGAAGTACGAGCAGTACGTC. Its translation: CASSSPGTGKYEQYV.

The chain couples TRBV5-1 to TRBJ2-2, with 7 bases aligning to TRBD1. The CDR3 is made up of 15 amino acids. V lost 4 bases, J lost 5 bases, and 8 bases stayed unmatched. Germline CDR1 reads SGHRS; CDR2 reads YFSETQ. CDR3 region: CASSAVSGQTGELFF. CDR3 coding DNA: TGCGCCAGCAGCGCTGTATCGGGACAGACCGGGGAGCTGTTTTTT. Using reference TRBV5-1 and TRBJ2-2 for the parts outside the CDR3, the full variable domain is KAGVTQTPRYLIKTRGQQVTLSCSPISGHRSVSWYQQTPGQGLQFLFEYFSETQRNKGNFPGRFSGRQFSNSRSEMNVSTLELGDSALYLCASSAVSGQTGELFFGEGSRLTVL.

The chain is built from TRBV20-1 and TRBJ1-2; D possibly corresponds to TRBD1 (5 bases). V was cut by 6 bases and J by 4 bases, with 24 bases left in between. Germline V gene lookup returns CDR1 DFQATT and CDR2 SNEGSKA (reference sequence). CDR3 length: 16 residues. CDR3 DNA: TGCAGTGCCCCACCAGGGAGCAGCGCCCCTGGCTATGGCTACACCTTC. Residues: CSAPPGSSAPGYGYTF.

This chain connects TRBV18 to TRBJ1-1; the match to TRBD1 covers 7 bases. CDR1 is KGHSH and CDR2 is LQKENI in the germline V gene. Trimming at V came to 6 bases and at J to 1 base, leaving 5 bases not matched to a gene. This CDR3 comprises 14 residues. The CDR3 is CASSQGQPNTEAFF. In nucleotides, the CDR3 is TGTGCCAGCTCTCAGGGACAGCCGAACACTGAAGCTTTCTTT.

This chain uses TRBV24-1 with TRBJ2-1, with D hard to call. Germline CDR1 and CDR2: KGHDR and SFDVKD. The V gene lost 4 bases and the J gene lost 0 bases, with 9 bases spanning the gap. This CDR3 spans 15 amino acids. The DNA of the CDR3 is TGTGCCACCAGTGACAGCTGGGGCTCCTACAATGAGCAGTTCTTC. Translation gives CATSDSWGSYNEQFF.

In DNA, the CDR3 is TGCAGTGCTAGAGACGATCTAGCGGGATGGTACGAGCAGTACTTC. Its protein product is CSARDDLAGWYEQYF. The rearrangement links TRBV20-1 to TRBJ2-7, with 9 bases lining up with TRBD2. Trimming cost V 0 bases and J 4 bases; bases outside gene matches: 7. The V gene's germline CDR1 is DFQATT and CDR2 SNEGSKA (reference sequence). The CDR3 length is 15 residues.

There are a few counts of this clonotype. The V and J genes are TRBV24-1 and TRBJ2-1; TRBD1 is a possible D gene (5 bases). V lost 5 bases and J 8 bases, leaving 18 bases between the germline ends. CDR3 length: 15 residues. Looked up from germline, CDR1 is KGHDR and CDR2 is SFDVKD. In DNA, the CDR3 is TGTGCCACCAGTGGTTCTATAGACAGCTCCGATGAGCAGTTCTTC. This gives the protein CATSGSIDSSDEQFF.

There are a few counts of this clonotype. The V call is TRBV11-2, the J call TRBJ2-1; 9 bases line up with TRBD2. Germline CDR1 is SGHAT and CDR2 is FQNNGV. Losses at the gene ends were 5 bases for V and 8 bases for J; bases not matched to a gene: 13. This CDR3 contains 16 residues. CDR3 DNA sequence: TGTGCCAGCAGCCCAACGGGGCGGGAGGGCCGGTATGAGCAGTTCTTC. This sequence encodes CASSPTGREGRYEQFF.

The chain carries TRBV15 and TRBJ2-3; 7 positions match TRBD2. The V gene's germline CDR1 is LNHNV and CDR2 YYDKDF (reference sequence). With 2 bases clipped from V and 3 bases from J, the junction kept 2 bases outside the gene matches. The CDR3 consists of 14 residues. As DNA, the CDR3 is TGTGCCACCAGCAGACTGCGGGGGACAGATACGCAGTATTTT. Its translation: CATSRLRGTDTQYF. Variable domain in full (rest from reference TRBV15 and TRBJ2-3): DAMVIQNPRYQVTQFGKPVTLSCSQTLNHNVMYWYQQKSSQAPKLLFHYYDKDFNNEADTPDNFQSRRPNTSFCFLDIRSPGLGDTAMYLCATSRLRGTDTQYFGPGTRLTVL.

This clonotype showed up many times. This chain links TRBV10-3 with TRBJ1-2, with no clear D. V was shortened by 6 bases and J by 6 bases, with 14 bases between the two germline ends. The CDR3 sequence is 13 residues long. Germline CDR1 is ENHRY and CDR2 is SYGVKD. As DNA, the CDR3 is TGTGCCATCAGGAGGACGGAGGCGGATGGCTACACCTTC. It is translated as CAIRRTEADGYTF.

J is TRBJ1-1 and V is TRBV3-1; D ambiguous. Trimming shortened V by 1 base and J by 1 base, and 10 bases separated the two germline ends. CDR3 size: 15 residues. Germline V gives CDR1 LGHDT, CDR2 YNNKEL (reference sequence). The CDR3 region is CASSQANLGNTEAFF. The CDR3 DNA reads TGTGCCAGCAGCCAAGCCAACCTTGGGAACACTGAAGCTTTCTTT. Filled out from reference TRBV3-1 and TRBJ1-1, the complete variable domain reads DTAVSQTPKYLVTQMGNDKSIKCEQNLGHDTMYWYKQDSKKFLKIMFSYNNKELIINETVPNRFSPKSPDKAHLNLHINSLELGDSAVYFCASSQANLGNTEAFFGQGTRLTVV.

This clonotype was seen only a few times. The chain recombines TRBV7-2 with TRBJ1-6; no reliable D call. Deletions cut 8 bases from V and 5 bases from J, with 7 bases between. Germline-derived CDR1 and CDR2 are SGHTA and FQGNSA. This CDR3 spans 12 amino acids. The CDR3 bases are TGTGCCAGCTCCACTAATAATTCACCCCTCCACTTT. The encoded protein is CASSTNNSPLHF.